This T cell receptor (beta chain) was recovered during a study of blood T cell repertoires in COVID-19. Study-level information: Samples taken during acute and convalescent COVID-19 were collected in the United States, Italy and Spain. T cells, B-cell-depleted T cells, or PBMCs supplied cDNA or gDNA.

Germline loops: CDR1 SGHRS, CDR2 YFSETQ. The CDR3 extends over 14 amino acids. V gave up 0 bases and J gave up 5 bases; unmatched junction bases: 2. The Seattle site enrolled patients during active infection and followed them longitudinally. The authors' processing: It was from reference gene primer amplification that nucleated cell counts were estimated. Data came from immunoSEQ multiplex PCR; TCRdb stores just in-frame clones and leaves some out. V and J calls and clone size are given by that table; D and trimming were obtained from the DNA. This sample has about 68,000 clones, with less than 90% found just once.

The chain combines TRBV5-1 with TRBJ1-5, with 7 bases aligning to TRBD1. Sequencing was carried out using peripheral blood. This TCR derives from a man of 80 years or more with COVID-19, enrolled during active disease. The DNA for the CDR3 is TGCGCCAGCAGCTTGGACAGGGGAGATCAGCCCCAGCATTTT. This encodes CASSLDRGDQPQHF.